Listed here are 23 T cell receptor beta chains from one sample, sequenced in a study of PD-1 blockade in classical Hodgkin lymphoma. All the patients suffered relapse after autologous stem cell transplantation, and brentuximab vedotin exposure differed. Thawed PBMCs were the source of CD4+ T cells, purified by magnetic negative selection. The protocol was immunoSEQ multiplex PCR, while the TCRdb copy is restricted to in-frame clones and leaves out a portion. The top ten hold about 2.4% of the sample, which has tens of thousands of clones, around 80% seen once. The sample in question was CD4+ T cells from blood, obtained at baseline. The receptors originated from a human donor with classical Hodgkin lymphoma.

The gene calls are TRBV6-6 and TRBJ1-5, with D unresolved. The CDR3 runs to 15 residues. CDR1 is MNHNY and CDR2 is SVGAGI in the germline V gene (reference sequence). Trimming cost V 6 bases and J 0 bases, with 12 bases left between them. CDR3 DNA: TGTGCCAGCAGCTCCGGACGGAATAGCAATCAGCCCCAGCATTTT. Protein product: CASSSGRNSNQPQHF.

The rearrangement uses TRBV10-3 and TRBJ2-5; D gene unclear. The CDR3 covers 12 residues. The V gene lost 5 bases and the J gene lost 6 bases, with 10 bases spanning the gap. Germline V CDR1 and CDR2: ENHRY, SYGVKD. The CDR3 nucleotides are TGTGCCATCAGTACGGGTGAGAAGACCCAGTACTTC. Its translation is CAISTGEKTQYF.

This clone qualifies as medium-sized. The chain employs TRBV5-1 and TRBJ1-1; TRBD1 is a possible D gene (6 bases). V was shortened by 4 bases and J by 0 bases, with 16 bases between the two germline ends. CDR3 length: 16 amino acids. Looked up from germline, CDR1 is SGHRS and CDR2 is YFSETQ. The CDR3 DNA sequence: TGCGCCAGCAGCCTTGGACAGAAAAACATGAACACTGAAGCTTTCTTT. This codes for CASSLGQKNMNTEAFF.

Only a few counts were recorded for this clone. The gene calls are TRBV21-1 and TRBJ1-3; TRBD1 is the table's D call, not checked against the DNA. TRBV21-1 is annotated as a pseudogene. The CDR3 is 15 residues long. Here the CDR3 DNA reads TGTGCCAGCAGCAACACGCCCAGCTCTGGAAACACCATATATTTT. It specifies CASSNTPSSGNTIYF.

The chain couples TRBV5-6 to TRBJ2-3; 7 bases map to TRBD2. Germline CDR1 SGHDT, CDR2 YYEEEE. Trimming at V came to 2 bases and at J to 2 bases, leaving 11 bases not matched to a gene. The CDR3 sequence is 17 residues long. CDR3 nucleotides: TGTGCCAGCAGCTTTTTACGGGACTACCTAGACACAGATACGCAGTATTTT. This encodes CASSFLRDYLDTDTQYF.

Only a few counts were recorded for this clone. Here the CDR3 DNA reads TGTGCCAGCAGGTCGGGACAGGGGCTGGGTAATGAAAAACTGTTTTTT. Translation gives CASRSGQGLGNEKLFF. The V and J genes are TRBV7-2 and TRBJ1-4; TRBD1 matches 10 bases. The length of the CDR3 is 16 residues. CDR1 SGHTA and CDR2 FQGNSA come from the germline V gene. V was pared by 6 bases and J by 4 bases, with 8 bases of the junction left unmatched.

The chain uses TRBV2 and TRBJ2-1; 10 nucleotides align to TRBD1. The trim removed 1 base at V and 9 bases at J, leaving 3 bases unmatched. The CDR3 has 14 amino acids. Germline values: CDR1 SNHLY, CDR2 FYNNEI. CDR3 coding DNA: TGTGCCAGCAGTGAAGGACAGGGGGCGCGTGAGCAGTTCTTC. Its protein is CASSEGQGAREQFF.

The chain employs TRBV5-1 and TRBJ1-2; 8 bases align to TRBD1. The CDR3 is made up of 15 amino acids. In germline, CDR1 is SGHRS, CDR2 YFSETQ. V was clipped by 4 bases and J by 7 bases; unmatched bases: 12. In DNA form, the CDR3 reads TGCGCCAGCAGCCGATCGGCCGGGACAGGACTTGGCTACACCTTC. Residues: CASSRSAGTGLGYTF.

The chain couples TRBV7-6 to TRBJ2-1; 12 bases line up with TRBD2. CDR3 length: 16 residues. Germline assignment: CDR1 SGHVS and CDR2 FNYEAQ. V lost 4 bases, J lost 4 bases, and 5 bases stayed unmatched. Here the CDR3 DNA reads TGTGCCAGCAGCTCCGTTACTAGCGGGGGGTACAATGAGCAGTTCTTC. Amino acids: CASSSVTSGGYNEQFF.

This sequence joins TRBV6-6 and TRBJ1-6, with D unresolved. The CDR3 sequence is 15 residues long. CDR1 MNHNY and CDR2 SVGAGI come from the germline V gene (reference sequence). V lost 2 bases to trimming and J lost 7 bases, with 12 bases between them. Here the CDR3 DNA reads TGTGCCAGCAGTTACGGAGGTCCTAGGAATTCACCCCTCCACTTT. The encoded protein is CASSYGGPRNSPLHF.

The chain joins TRBV7-8 to TRBJ2-7, with 11 bases that match TRBD2. CDR3 size: 15 residues. Trimming at V came to 5 bases and at J to 3 bases, leaving 6 bases not matched to a gene. Germline V gives CDR1 SGHVS, CDR2 FQNEAQ. Here the CDR3 DNA reads TGTGCCAGCAGCAGCAGACTAGCGGGGAACTACGAGCAGTACTTC. As protein: CASSSRLAGNYEQYF.

This clone was seen only once. The rearrangement joins TRBV6-1 to TRBJ2-1; weak D call: TRBD1 (6 bases). The germline gives CDR1 MNHNS, CDR2 SASEGT. The V gene lost 6 bases and the J gene lost 3 bases, with 15 bases spanning the gap. CDR3 length: 15 amino acids. The CDR3 DNA reads TGTGCCAGCAGGGTCCCCCAGGACAGCTACAATGAGCAGTTCTTC. Translation gives CASRVPQDSYNEQFF.

The rearrangement joins TRBV13 to TRBJ2-3; the match to TRBD2 covers 9 bases. Trimming cost V 2 bases and J 5 bases; bases outside gene matches: 14. Germline-derived CDR1 and CDR2 are PRHDT and FYEKMQ (reference sequence). The CDR3 has 18 residues. CDR3 in amino acids: CASSLITSGGGAVDTQYF. The CDR3 nucleotides are TGTGCCAGCAGCTTAATCACCAGTGGCGGGGGGGCCGTAGATACGCAGTATTTT.

The genes are TRBV7-2 and TRBJ2-5; 8 bases are shared with TRBD2. V trimming: 4 bases; J trimming: 5 bases; junction bases outside the gene matches: 12. Germline V gene sequence: CDR1 SGHTA, CDR2 FQGNSA. The CDR3 has 16 residues. CDR3 bases: TGTGCCAGCAGCTATCGGGGGGGCCTGGAGACGGAGACCCAGTACTTC. It codes for CASSYRGGLETETQYF.

This chain connects TRBV5-8 to TRBJ2-2; 7 bases are shared with TRBD1. This CDR3 spans 14 amino acids. V was clipped by 7 bases and J by 5 bases; unmatched bases: 8. CDR1 and CDR2 from the germline V gene are SGHTS and YDEGEE. The CDR3 region has the DNA TGTGCCAGCGGTCACAGGGGTGGTACCGGGGAGCTGTTTTTT. Protein: CASGHRGGTGELFF.

The V call is TRBV29-1, the J call TRBJ2-1, with unresolved D. The CDR3 loop spans 13 amino acids. Germline V gene lookup returns CDR1 SQVTM and CDR2 ANQGSEA. V shed 1 base and J shed 6 bases, with 10 bases lying between them. CDR3 in DNA: TGCAGCGTTGAAGTTACTACCATCAATGAGCAGTTCTTC. This encodes CSVEVTTINEQFF.

The CDR3 bases are TGCGCCAGCAGCTTGACTCCCGGGACAGGGCAAGAGACCCAGTACTTC. This translates into CASSLTPGTGQETQYF. The V call is TRBV5-1, the J call TRBJ2-5; TRBD1 matches at 9 bases. CDR1 and CDR2 (germline): SGHRS, YFSETQ. V was clipped by 1 base and J by 2 bases; unmatched bases: 6. CDR3 length: 16 residues.

This clone was seen only once. The rearrangement uses TRBV11-2 and TRBJ1-1; tentative D call: TRBD1 (6 bases). This CDR3 region has 14 residues. V lost 4 bases, J lost 5 bases, and 14 bases lay in between. Looked up from germline, CDR1 is SGHAT and CDR2 is FQNNGV. CDR3 sequence (DNA): TGTGCCAGCAGCTGGGGGCTTCGGGATACTGAAGCTTTCTTT. Translating gives CASSWGLRDTEAFF.

The J gene is TRBJ1-2, the V gene TRBV9, with 8 bases lining up with TRBD1. CDR3 length: 16 residues. CDR1 SGDLS and CDR2 YYNGEE come from the germline V gene. V trimming: 0 bases; J trimming: 4 bases; junction bases outside the gene matches: 8. The CDR3 region is CASSVGRRGQVYGYTF. For the CDR3, the DNA is TGTGCCAGCAGCGTAGGAAGACGGGGACAGGTCTATGGCTACACCTTC.

A few counts support this clone. The genes are TRBV19 and TRBJ2-1; TRBD2 matches at 14 bases. The CDR3 extends over 17 amino acids. The germline V gene has CDR1 LNHDA and CDR2 SQIVND (reference sequence). After removal of 7 bases from V and 0 bases from J, the junction contained 5 bases not matched to a gene. CDR3 amino acids: CASTSGLAGASYNEQFF. The CDR3 nucleotides read TGTGCCAGTACCTCGGGACTAGCGGGGGCCTCCTACAATGAGCAGTTCTTC.

The J gene is TRBJ2-5, the V gene TRBV6-5, with 8 bases matching TRBD2. V lost 6 bases, J lost 4 bases, and 4 bases stayed unmatched. The germline V gene has CDR1 MNHEY and CDR2 SVGAGI. The CDR3 is 13 amino acids. CDR3 sequence: CASSPRGGETQYF. DNA for the CDR3: TGTGCCAGCAGCCCCCGGGGGGGAGAGACCCAGTACTTC.

The V call is TRBV6-5, the J call TRBJ2-7; TRBD1 might be the D (5 bases). The CDR3 covers 14 residues. The V end lost 7 bases, the J end lost 0 bases, and 13 bases lay between the germline ends. The V gene's germline CDR1 is MNHEY and CDR2 SVGAGI. The CDR3 sequence: CASKRGQGSYEQYF. The CDR3 DNA reads as TGTGCCAGCAAACGAGGCCAGGGCTCCTACGAGCAGTACTTC.

V and J are TRBV5-1 and TRBJ2-5, with 9 positions matching TRBD2. V trimming: 4 bases; J trimming: 5 bases; junction bases outside the gene matches: 15. The germline CDR1 and CDR2 sequences are SGHRS and YFSETQ. This CDR3 comprises 17 residues. CDR3: CASSPGASGVRVETQYF. The CDR3 bases are TGCGCCAGCAGCCCCGGAGCTAGCGGGGTGAGGGTGGAGACCCAGTACTTC.